The 21 T cell receptor beta chains reported below all come from one sample, sequenced in a study of T cell changes during pregnancy in multiple sclerosis. Sequencing was performed with immunoSEQ multiplex PCR; in TCRdb, only in-frame clones are kept and a portion is missing. The table lists some 100,000 clones, 94% of them singletons. Sequenced material: peripheral blood, taken before pregnancy. These receptors were taken from a female donor with multiple sclerosis, enrolled in a pregnancy study.

This chain links TRBV29-1 with TRBJ2-7, with 14 bases lining up with TRBD2. J was trimmed by 5 bases and V by 4 bases; bases with no gene match: 7. CDR3 size: 15 residues. Germline CDR1 and CDR2: SQVTM and ANQGSEA. The CDR3 sequence: CSVAGTSGSSHEQYF. CDR3 nucleotide sequence: TGCAGCGTTGCAGGGACTAGCGGGAGTTCCCACGAGCAGTACTTC.

The chain combines TRBV19 with TRBJ2-7, with D maybe TRBD1 (6 bases). V shed 3 bases and J shed 4 bases, with 16 bases lying between them. Germline V lookup: CDR1 LNHDA, CDR2 SQIVND (reference sequence). The CDR3 is made up of 15 amino acids. In nucleotides, the CDR3 is TGTGCCAGTAGTATCGGAGGACAGTTCGATTACGAGCAGTACTTC. It codes for CASSIGGQFDYEQYF. Combining the CDR3 with reference TRBV19 and TRBJ2-7 gives the whole variable domain DGGITQSPKYLFRKEGQNVTLSCEQNLNHDAMYWYRQDPGQGLRLIYYSQIVNDFQKGDIAEGYSVSREKKESFPLTVTSAQKNPTAFYLCASSIGGQFDYEQYFGPGTRLTVT.

The chain joins TRBV5-1 to TRBJ2-1; D gene uncertain. Per the germline V gene, CDR1 is SGHRS and CDR2 is YFSETQ. This CDR3 is built from 16 residues. Trimming stripped 0 bases from V and 0 bases from J, with 10 bases between. This CDR3 reads CASSLAPGFSYNEQFF. DNA for the CDR3: TGCGCCAGCAGCTTGGCCCCCGGGTTCTCCTACAATGAGCAGTTCTTC.

This clone was observed once. The CDR3 DNA is TGTGCCAGCAGTTGGGGGGGCCTGGAGGGGCGCCAAAACGAGCAGTACTTC. Translation: CASSWGGLEGRQNEQYF. The rearrangement links TRBV27 to TRBJ2-7, with a weak D call TRBD2 (7 bases). The V end was cut by 4 bases, the J end by 5 bases, with 24 bases between. Germline V gives CDR1 MNHEY, CDR2 SMNVEV (reference sequence). The CDR3 extends over 17 amino acids.

The chain combines TRBV2 with TRBJ2-1; TRBD2 agrees at 14 bases. This CDR3 has 17 amino acids. Looked up from germline, CDR1 is SNHLY and CDR2 is FYNNEI. V lost 5 bases, J lost 9 bases, and 12 bases stayed unmatched. CDR3 sequence reads: CASSMGLAGVRGGEQFF. The CDR3 DNA sequence: TGTGCCAGCAGTATGGGACTAGCGGGAGTGAGAGGTGGTGAGCAGTTCTTC.

For the CDR3, the DNA is TGTGCCAGCTCACCACGGGAGGGGTACCATGAGCAGTTCTTC. Amino acids: CASSPREGYHEQFF. J is TRBJ2-1 and V is TRBV18, with TRBD2 matching over 7 bases. Looked up from germline, CDR1 is KGHSH and CDR2 is LQKENI. V lost 1 base, J lost 8 bases, and 5 bases stayed unmatched. CDR3 size: 14 residues.

The rearrangement uses TRBV9 and TRBJ1-5; D possibly corresponds to TRBD1 (6 bases). The germline V and J ends were trimmed by 0 bases and 6 bases, with 13 bases remaining between them. The CDR3 contains 15 residues. In germline, CDR1 is SGDLS, CDR2 YYNGEE. In DNA form, the CDR3 reads TGTGCCAGCAGCGTAGATGGGGGGGCGGGTCAGCCCCAGCATTTT. It is translated as CASSVDGGAGQPQHF.

The chain uses TRBV7-6 and TRBJ1-5; a possible D gene is TRBD1 (5 bases). From germline, CDR1 is SGHVS and CDR2 FNYEAQ. Deletions cut 2 bases from V and 5 bases from J, with 13 bases between. This CDR3 spans 15 amino acids. CDR3 loop: CASSLNQGAHQPQHF. As DNA, the CDR3 is TGTGCCAGCAGCTTAAACCAAGGGGCCCATCAGCCCCAGCATTTT.

This clone was recorded a few times. DNA of the CDR3: TGTGCCACCAAACAGGGGGCAAATGAAAAACTGTTTTTT. This gives the protein CATKQGANEKLFF. The chain employs TRBV25-1 and TRBJ1-4, with 9 bases matching TRBD1. V was pared by 10 bases and J by 5 bases, with 5 bases of the junction left unmatched. The CDR3 runs 13 residues. Germline V lookup: CDR1 MGHDK, CDR2 SYGVNS.

The chain has TRBV7-9 and TRBJ1-2; D gene ambiguous. V was pared by 5 bases and J by 6 bases, with 10 bases between. In germline, CDR1 is SEHNR, CDR2 FQNEAQ (reference sequence). There are 12 residues in the CDR3. CDR3: CASSAGNNGYTF. The CDR3 DNA is TGTGCCAGCAGCGCGGGGAATAATGGCTACACCTTC.

This chain connects TRBV6-5 to TRBJ2-5, with unresolved D. Germline loops: CDR1 MNHEY, CDR2 SVGAGI. V dropped 3 bases and J dropped 1 base, with 9 bases sitting between them. The CDR3 extends over 14 amino acids. The CDR3 loop reads CASSYSTAQETQYF. CDR3 DNA sequence: TGTGCCAGCAGTTATTCTACAGCCCAAGAGACCCAGTACTTC.

Only one count was recorded for this clone. The chain couples TRBV13 to TRBJ1-2, with 7 bases identical to TRBD1. With V trimmed by 5 bases and J by 0 bases, 15 bases remained unmatched. The CDR3 contains 18 residues. Germline V lookup: CDR1 PRHDT, CDR2 FYEKMQ (reference sequence). The CDR3 reads CASSGGSGQAITNYGYTF. The DNA for the CDR3 is TGTGCCAGCAGCGGCGGTTCAGGACAGGCAATTACTAACTATGGCTACACCTTC.

The chain carries TRBV5-6 and TRBJ2-1, with 7 bases identical to TRBD2. The germline CDR1 and CDR2 sequences are SGHDT and YYEEEE. V lost 2 bases to trimming and J lost 0 bases; unmatched junction nucleotides: 2. The CDR3 is made up of 15 amino acids. CDR3 protein: CASSFGGSSYNEQFF. Written as DNA, the CDR3 is TGTGCCAGCAGCTTCGGCGGGAGCTCCTACAATGAGCAGTTCTTC.

This chain uses TRBV18 with TRBJ1-1; D call uncertain. This CDR3 comprises 15 residues. Germline-derived CDR1 and CDR2 are KGHSH and LQKENI. V lost 6 bases to trimming and J lost 5 bases, with 19 bases between them. The CDR3 DNA follows: TGTGCCAGCTCCATAAAGACGTCACCGGAGACTGAAGCTTTCTTT. The encoded protein is CASSIKTSPETEAFF.

V is TRBV6-1 and J is TRBJ2-7; D not resolved. This CDR3 spans 12 amino acids. In germline, CDR1 is MNHNS, CDR2 SASEGT. With 0 bases removed from V and 3 bases from J, the gap between germline ends came to 3 bases. The chain's CDR3 is CASSEAVYEQYF. The CDR3 nucleotides are TGTGCCAGCAGTGAAGCCGTCTACGAGCAGTACTTC.

This rearrangement joins TRBV29-1 to TRBJ1-1; D not resolved. V gave up 3 bases and J gave up 6 bases, with 17 bases separating them. The CDR3 loop spans 14 amino acids. CDR1 SQVTM and CDR2 ANQGSEA come from the germline V gene. CDR3 nucleotides: TGCAGCGTTGACGTCGAATCGAGGAGCCCTGAAGCTTTCTTT. Translation: CSVDVESRSPEAFF.

V gene TRBV5-6 combines with J gene TRBJ2-1; D unresolved. The V end was cut by 0 bases, the J end by 5 bases, with 6 bases between. The length of the CDR3 is 13 residues. Germline CDR1 is SGHDT and CDR2 is YYEEEE. DNA of the CDR3: TGTGCCAGCAGCTTGGGAGGAGACAATGAGCAGTTCTTC. The encoded protein is CASSLGGDNEQFF.

The gene calls are TRBV5-8 and TRBJ1-5, with D perhaps TRBD1 (6 bases). CDR3 length: 15 residues. Trimming removed 4 bases at V and 3 bases at J, with 14 bases between. Germline loops: CDR1 SGHTS, CDR2 YDEGEE. The CDR3 bases are TGTGCCAGCAGCGGACAGACAGGCTCCAATCAGCCCCAGCATTTT. Encoded protein: CASSGQTGSNQPQHF.

The rearrangement links TRBV7-9 to TRBJ2-5; 7 bases line up with TRBD1. Looked up from germline, CDR1 is SEHNR and CDR2 is FQNEAQ (reference sequence). J gave up 4 bases and V 4 bases, and 6 bases lay outside the gene matches. The CDR3 length is 14 residues. CDR3 nucleotides: TGTGCCAGCAGCTCCCGGGACAGAGGAGAGACCCAGTACTTC. Translated: CASSSRDRGETQYF.

J is TRBJ2-7 and V is TRBV27; 7 nucleotides align to TRBD1. From germline, CDR1 is MNHEY and CDR2 SMNVEV (reference sequence). The CDR3 covers 15 residues. V gave up 2 bases and J gave up 3 bases; unmatched junction bases: 7. In DNA, the CDR3 is TGTGCCAGCAGTTTACGCCGGGACAGATACTACGAGCAGTACTTC. Its translation is CASSLRRDRYYEQYF.

The chain carries TRBV4-2 and TRBJ2-3, with 10 bases identical to TRBD1. Germline V gene sequence: CDR1 LGHNA, CDR2 YNFKEQ. CDR3 length equals 14 residues. With 3 bases clipped from V and 5 bases from J, the junction kept 2 bases outside the gene matches. The CDR3 DNA is TGTGCCAGCAGCCAGAGGACAGGGGGAGATACGCAGTATTTT. Translated: CASSQRTGGDTQYF.